A single sample is the source of the 14 T cell receptor beta chains below, sequenced in a study of identifying expanded T cells in peripheral blood. Assay used: immunoSEQ multiplex PCR; TCRdb lists only in-frame clones, some missing. The sample holds about 82,000 clones; 85% to 90% are singletons and the top ten take 7% to 8.5%. Sequencing input: blood. These receptors all come from a person between 18 and 69 years old in good health.

This clone is a singleton in its sample. The chain carries TRBV29-1 and TRBJ1-2; no firm D call. V gave up 1 base and J gave up 6 bases, with 9 bases separating them. The CDR3 is made up of 12 amino acids. Germline lookup yields CDR1 SQVTM and CDR2 ANQGSEA. The CDR3 protein is CSVEVGPNGYTF. The CDR3 nucleotides read TGCAGCGTTGAAGTAGGGCCCAATGGCTACACCTTC. The whole variable domain, filled in from reference TRBV29-1 and TRBJ1-2, reads SAVISQKPSRDICQRGTSLTIQCQVDSQVTMMFWYRQQPGQSLTLIATANQGSEATYESGFVIDKFPISRPNLTFSTLTVSNMSPEDSSIYLCSVEVGPNGYTFGSGTRLTVV.

In DNA form, the CDR3 reads TGCAGCGTCTCTGAGGGACAGGGAGTTGATGAGCAGTTCTTC. As protein: CSVSEGQGVDEQFF. V is TRBV29-1 and J is TRBJ2-1; 9 bases align to TRBD1. The germline V gene has CDR1 SQVTM and CDR2 ANQGSEA. The CDR3 loop spans 14 amino acids. Trimming removed 6 bases from V and 8 bases from J; junction bases left unmatched: 11.

The chain uses TRBV6-5 and TRBJ2-6; unclear D gene. Deletions cut 4 bases from V and 0 bases from J, with 4 bases between. The CDR3 has 14 amino acids. The germline V gene has CDR1 MNHEY and CDR2 SVGAGI. The CDR3 loop is CASSLGSGANVLTF. For the CDR3, the DNA is TGTGCCAGCAGTTTAGGCTCTGGGGCCAACGTCCTGACTTTC.

The chain joins TRBV6-1 to TRBJ2-7; D gene ambiguous. V dropped 6 bases and J dropped 0 bases, with 15 bases sitting between them. Per the germline V gene, CDR1 is MNHNS and CDR2 is SASEGT. The CDR3 is made up of 15 amino acids. CDR3 nucleotide sequence: TGTGCCAGCAGAACACCGAGCACTACCTCCTACGAGCAGTACTTC. Translated, it gives CASRTPSTTSYEQYF.

The rearrangement links TRBV7-8 to TRBJ1-6; 7 bases line up with TRBD1. The CDR3 consists of 16 residues. V shed 1 base, J shed 3 bases, and the junction held 3 bases outside the gene matches. Germline V lookup: CDR1 SGHVS, CDR2 FQNEAQ. The CDR3 protein is CASSLEGQLYNSPLHF. The CDR3 DNA is TGTGCCAGCAGCTTAGAGGGACAGCTCTATAATTCACCCCTCCACTTT.

The CDR3 DNA sequence: TGTGCCAGCAGCTTGGTAGCGGGGAGCACAGATACGCAGTATTTT. Translating gives CASSLVAGSTDTQYF. The chain couples TRBV7-6 to TRBJ2-3, with 8 bases matching TRBD2. CDR3 length equals 15 residues. The germline gives CDR1 SGHVS, CDR2 FNYEAQ. J was trimmed by 0 bases and V by 3 bases; bases with no gene match: 2.

The J gene is TRBJ2-2, the V gene TRBV6-5, with a tentative D call TRBD1 (6 bases). The CDR3 covers 16 residues. Trimming cost V 1 base and J 1 base, with 10 bases left between them. Germline CDR1 and CDR2: MNHEY and SVGAGI. CDR3 region: CASSYFGQWNTGELFF. In DNA, the CDR3 is TGTGCCAGCAGTTACTTTGGACAGTGGAACACCGGGGAGCTGTTTTTT.

This chain connects TRBV10-2 to TRBJ1-2, with 8 bases aligning to TRBD1. V was pared by 8 bases and J by 5 bases, with 7 bases of the junction left unmatched. From germline, CDR1 is WSHSY and CDR2 SAAADI. CDR3 length equals 13 residues. Here the CDR3 reads CASGQGLFYGYTF. CDR3 DNA sequence: TGCGCCAGCGGACAGGGCCTATTTTATGGCTACACCTTC.

The chain recombines TRBV19 with TRBJ1-1; a possible D gene is TRBD1 (6 bases). CDR1 and CDR2 from the germline V gene are LNHDA and SQIVND (reference sequence). The CDR3 sequence is 14 residues long. Deletions cut 5 bases from V and 4 bases from J, with 14 bases between. CDR3: CASSPGAGSTEAFF. DNA of the CDR3: TGTGCCAGTAGTCCGGGGGCGGGTAGCACTGAAGCTTTCTTT.

The rearrangement uses TRBV25-1 and TRBJ1-6; D remains unclear. V was shortened by 7 bases and J by 7 bases, with 17 bases between the two germline ends. Germline lookup yields CDR1 MGHDK and CDR2 SYGVNS. The CDR3 is made up of 15 amino acids. DNA of the CDR3: TGTGCCAGCACCGCATCGGAGGGAGGCAATTCACCCCTCCACTTT. Its protein is CASTASEGGNSPLHF.

The V call is TRBV9, the J call TRBJ2-7, with D tentatively TRBD1 (6 bases). The germline V gene has CDR1 SGDLS and CDR2 YYNGEE. V dropped 4 bases and J dropped 4 bases, with 15 bases sitting between them. The CDR3 has 14 residues. Here the CDR3 reads CASSPYNQGYEQYF. In nucleotides, the CDR3 is TGTGCCAGCAGCCCCTACAACCAGGGGTACGAGCAGTACTTC.

The rearrangement uses TRBV25-1 and TRBJ2-1; perhaps D is TRBD1 or TRBD2 (6 bases each). Trimming shortened V by 7 bases and J by 4 bases, and 11 bases separated the two germline ends. CDR1 MGHDK and CDR2 SYGVNS come from the germline V gene. CDR3 length: 13 amino acids. DNA for the CDR3: TGTGCCAGCAAGAGGGGGGATTACAATGAGCAGTTCTTC. This encodes CASKRGDYNEQFF.

With respect to this clone: A read error may account for a junction end that differs from germline. The rearrangement uses TRBV11-2 and TRBJ2-5, with D possibly matching TRBD1 (5 bases). This CDR3 is 13 amino acids long. From germline, CDR1 is SGHAT and CDR2 FQNNGV. This CDR3 is CASSPQGQEAQYF. In nucleotides, the CDR3 is TGTGCCAGCAGCCCGCAGGGCCAAGAGGCCCAGTACTTC.

The chain links TRBV4-2 to TRBJ1-2; D call uncertain. From germline, CDR1 is LGHNA and CDR2 YNFKEQ. The CDR3 sequence is 14 residues long. Trimming removed 3 bases at V and 3 bases at J, with 11 bases between. The CDR3 region is CASSQTDGYYGYTF. The CDR3 DNA reads as TGTGCCAGCAGCCAGACGGACGGATACTATGGCTACACCTTC.